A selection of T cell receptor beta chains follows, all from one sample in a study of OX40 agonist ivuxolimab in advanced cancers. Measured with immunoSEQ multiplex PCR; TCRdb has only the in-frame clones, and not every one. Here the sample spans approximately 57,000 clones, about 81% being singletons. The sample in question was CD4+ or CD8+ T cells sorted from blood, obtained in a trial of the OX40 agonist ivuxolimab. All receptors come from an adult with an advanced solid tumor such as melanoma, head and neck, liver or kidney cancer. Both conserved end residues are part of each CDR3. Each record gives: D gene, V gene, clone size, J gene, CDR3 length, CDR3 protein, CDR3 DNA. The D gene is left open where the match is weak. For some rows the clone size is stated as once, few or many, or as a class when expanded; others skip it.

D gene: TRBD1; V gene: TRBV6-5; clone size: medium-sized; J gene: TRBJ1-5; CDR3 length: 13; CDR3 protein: CASSSDRVQPQHF; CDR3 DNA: TGTGCCAGCAGCTCTGACAGGGTTCAGCCCCAGCATTTT
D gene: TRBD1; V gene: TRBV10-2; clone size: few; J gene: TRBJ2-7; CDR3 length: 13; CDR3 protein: CASSLGTGYEQYF; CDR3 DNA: TGCGCCAGCAGTCTCGGGACAGGCTACGAGCAGTACTTC
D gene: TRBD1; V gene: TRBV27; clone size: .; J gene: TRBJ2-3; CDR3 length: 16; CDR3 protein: CASSFTGGAITDTQYF; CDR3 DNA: TGTGCCAGCAGTTTTACAGGGGGCGCGATAACAGATACGCAGTATTTT
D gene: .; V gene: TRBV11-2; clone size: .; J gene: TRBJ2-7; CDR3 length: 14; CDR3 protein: CASSLHRVDSEQYF; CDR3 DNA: TGTGCCAGCAGCTTACACAGGGTCGATAGCGAGCAGTACTTC
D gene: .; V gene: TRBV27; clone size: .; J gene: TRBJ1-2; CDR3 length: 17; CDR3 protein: CASTKQAPAGNPYGYTF; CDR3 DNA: TGTGCCAGCACCAAACAAGCCCCGGCGGGGAACCCCTATGGCTACACCTTC
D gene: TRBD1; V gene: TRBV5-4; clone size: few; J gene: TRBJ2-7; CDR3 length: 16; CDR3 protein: CASSPTAGTGSYEQYF; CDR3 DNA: TGTGCCAGCAGCCCCACAGCCGGGACAGGGTCCTACGAGCAGTACTTC
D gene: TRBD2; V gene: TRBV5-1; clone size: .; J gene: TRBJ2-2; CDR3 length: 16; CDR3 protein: CASSRRLAGDTGELFF; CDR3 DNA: TGCGCCAGCAGCCGCCGACTAGCGGGGGACACCGGGGAGCTGTTTTTT
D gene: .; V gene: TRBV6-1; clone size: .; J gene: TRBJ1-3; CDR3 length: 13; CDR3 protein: CASRAGGGNTIYF; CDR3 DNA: TGTGCCAGCAGGGCTGGGGGGGGAAACACCATATATTTT
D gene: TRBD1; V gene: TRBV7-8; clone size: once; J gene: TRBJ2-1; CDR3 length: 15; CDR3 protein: CASSSRTGANNEQFF; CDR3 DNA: TGTGCCAGCAGCTCCCGAACAGGGGCTAACAATGAGCAGTTCTTC
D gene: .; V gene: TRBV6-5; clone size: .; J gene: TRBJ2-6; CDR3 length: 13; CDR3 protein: CASRGSGANVLTF; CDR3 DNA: TGTGCCAGCAGAGGGTCTGGGGCCAACGTCCTGACTTTC
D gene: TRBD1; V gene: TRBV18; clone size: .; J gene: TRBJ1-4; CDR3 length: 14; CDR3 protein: CASSPLGGNEKLFF; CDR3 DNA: TGTGCCAGCTCACCGCTAGGGGGCAACGAAAAACTGTTTTTT
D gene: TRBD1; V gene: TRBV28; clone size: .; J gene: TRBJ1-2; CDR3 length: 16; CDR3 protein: CASSPLGQGLGYGYTF; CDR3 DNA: TGTGCCAGCAGTCCACTGGGACAGGGGTTGGGCTATGGCTACACCTTC
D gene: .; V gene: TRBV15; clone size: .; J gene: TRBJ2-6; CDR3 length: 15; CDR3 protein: CATSRERTGANVLTF; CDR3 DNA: TGTGCCACCAGCAGAGAACGAACTGGGGCCAACGTCCTGACTTTC
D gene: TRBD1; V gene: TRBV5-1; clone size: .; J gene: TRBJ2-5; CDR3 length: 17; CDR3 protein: CASSLGLGQGLGKTQYF; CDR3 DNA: TGCGCCAGCAGCTTGGGGCTGGGACAGGGGTTAGGAAAGACCCAGTACTTC
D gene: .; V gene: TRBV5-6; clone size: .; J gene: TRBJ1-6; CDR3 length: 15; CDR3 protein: CASSFRRMGNSPLHF; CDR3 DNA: TGTGCCAGCAGCTTCAGGAGGATGGGTAATTCACCCCTCCACTTT
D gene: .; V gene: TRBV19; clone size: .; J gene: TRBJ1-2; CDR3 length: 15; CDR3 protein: CASSGGADRGYGYTF; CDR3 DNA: TGTGCCAGTAGTGGGGGAGCGGATAGGGGCTATGGCTACACCTTC
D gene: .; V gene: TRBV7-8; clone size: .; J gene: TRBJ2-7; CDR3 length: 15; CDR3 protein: CASSFIRGFSYEQYF; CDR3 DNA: TGTGCCAGCAGCTTTATACGGGGCTTCTCCTACGAGCAGTACTTC
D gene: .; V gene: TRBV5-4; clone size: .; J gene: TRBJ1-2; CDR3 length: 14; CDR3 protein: CASSIRGGPYGYTF; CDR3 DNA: TGTGCCAGCAGCATACGTGGGGGCCCATATGGCTACACCTTC
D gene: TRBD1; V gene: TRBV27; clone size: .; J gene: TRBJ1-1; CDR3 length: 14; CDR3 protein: CASSLGQGETEAFF; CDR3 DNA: TGTGCCAGCAGTCTCGGACAGGGTGAGACTGAAGCTTTCTTT
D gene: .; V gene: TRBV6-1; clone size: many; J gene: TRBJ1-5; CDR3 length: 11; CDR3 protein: CASSEEGPQHF; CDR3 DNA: TGTGCCAGCAGTGAAGAAGGGCCCCAGCATTTT
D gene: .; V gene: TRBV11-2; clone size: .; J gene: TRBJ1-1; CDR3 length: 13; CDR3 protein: CASSLGALSGAFF; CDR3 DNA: TGTGCCAGCAGCTTAGGGGCCCTGTCGGGAGCTTTCTTT
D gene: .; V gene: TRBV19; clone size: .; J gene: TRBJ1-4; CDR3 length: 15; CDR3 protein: CASSSTGSSNEKLFF; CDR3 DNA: TGTGCCAGTAGTTCAACAGGGTCCTCTAATGAAAAACTGTTTTTT
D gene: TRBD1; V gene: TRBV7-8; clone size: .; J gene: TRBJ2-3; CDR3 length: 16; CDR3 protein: CASNNPGTGGTDTQYF; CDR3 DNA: TGTGCCAGCAACAACCCCGGGACAGGGGGGACAGATACGCAGTATTTT
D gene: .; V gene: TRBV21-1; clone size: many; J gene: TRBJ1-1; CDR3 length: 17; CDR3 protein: CASSKAGGSLGYTEAFF; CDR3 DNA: TGTGCCAGCAGCAAAGCGGGGGGGAGCCTTGGGTACACTGAAGCTTTCTTT
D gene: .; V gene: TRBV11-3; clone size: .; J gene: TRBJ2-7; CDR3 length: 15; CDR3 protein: CASSLLGGDANEQYF; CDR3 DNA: TGTGCCAGCAGCTTACTAGGAGGGGACGCCAACGAGCAGTACTTC
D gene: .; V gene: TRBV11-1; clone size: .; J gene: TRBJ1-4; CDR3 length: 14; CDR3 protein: CASSFSSSNEKLFF; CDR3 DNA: TGTGCCAGCAGCTTTAGCAGTTCAAATGAAAAACTGTTTTTT
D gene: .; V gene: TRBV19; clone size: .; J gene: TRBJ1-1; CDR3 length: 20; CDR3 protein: CASRPQARGQMRQMNTEAFF; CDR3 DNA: TGTGCCAGTAGACCCCAGGCCCGAGGACAGATGAGACAGATGAACACTGAAGCTTTCTTT
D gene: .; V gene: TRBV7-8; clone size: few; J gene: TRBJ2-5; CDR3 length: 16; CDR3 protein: CASSLGLRGRGETQYF; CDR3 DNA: TGTGCCAGCAGCTTAGGGTTAAGGGGTCGTGGGGAGACCCAGTACTTC
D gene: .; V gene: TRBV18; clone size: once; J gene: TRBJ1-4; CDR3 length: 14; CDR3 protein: CASSGTDLEEKLFF; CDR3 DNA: TGTGCCAGCTCAGGGACGGATCTCGAAGAAAAACTGTTTTTT
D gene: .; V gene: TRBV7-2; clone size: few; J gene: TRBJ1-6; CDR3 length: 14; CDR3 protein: CASSLGPYNSPLHF; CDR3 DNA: TGTGCCAGCAGCCTTGGACCTTATAATTCACCCCTCCACTTT
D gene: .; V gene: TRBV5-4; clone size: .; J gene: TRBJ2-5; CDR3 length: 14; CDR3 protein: CASSSRSVGETQYF; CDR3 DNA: TGTGCCAGCAGCTCGCGGTCCGTCGGAGAGACCCAGTACTTC
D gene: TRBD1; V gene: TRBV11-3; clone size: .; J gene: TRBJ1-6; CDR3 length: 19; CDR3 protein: CASSPRDRGRTFYNSPLHF; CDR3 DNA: TGTGCCAGCAGCCCACGCGACAGGGGAAGAACCTTTTATAATTCACCCCTCCACTTT
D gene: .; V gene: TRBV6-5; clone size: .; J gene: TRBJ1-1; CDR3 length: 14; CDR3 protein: CASSYPGDYTEAFF; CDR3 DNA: TGTGCCAGCAGTTACCCAGGGGATTACACTGAAGCTTTCTTT
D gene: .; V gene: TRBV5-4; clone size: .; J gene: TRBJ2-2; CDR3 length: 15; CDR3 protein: CASSLGREVTGELFF; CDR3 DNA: TGTGCCAGCAGCTTGGGGAGGGAGGTCACCGGGGAGCTGTTTTTT
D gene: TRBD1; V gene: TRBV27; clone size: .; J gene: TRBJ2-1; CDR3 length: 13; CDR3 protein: CASSISGGLGQFF; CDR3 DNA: TGTGCCAGCAGTATCTCAGGGGGCCTGGGGCAGTTCTTC
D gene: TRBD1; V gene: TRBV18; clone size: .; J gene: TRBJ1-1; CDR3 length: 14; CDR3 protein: CASSPLGQGTEAFF; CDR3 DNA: TGTGCCAGCTCACCTCTCGGACAGGGAACTGAAGCTTTCTTT
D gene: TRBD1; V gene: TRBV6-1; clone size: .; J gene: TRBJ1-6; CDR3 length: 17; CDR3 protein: CASSDRLEQGTASPLHF; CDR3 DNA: TGTGCCAGCAGTGACAGGTTGGAACAGGGGACCGCTTCACCCCTCCACTTT
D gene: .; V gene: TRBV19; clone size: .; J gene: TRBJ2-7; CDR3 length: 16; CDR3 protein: CAINARAQFCFYEQYF; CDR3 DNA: TGTGCCATTAATGCGCGGGCTCAGTTTTGTTTCTACGAGCAGTACTTC
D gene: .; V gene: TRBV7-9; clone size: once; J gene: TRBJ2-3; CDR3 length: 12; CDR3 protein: CASRGLTDTQYF; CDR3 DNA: TGTGCCAGCAGGGGATTGACAGATACGCAGTATTTT
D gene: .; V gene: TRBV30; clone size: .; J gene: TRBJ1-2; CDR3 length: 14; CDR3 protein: CAWASTRSAGGYTF; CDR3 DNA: TGTGCCTGGGCTTCTACTAGAAGTGCCGGTGGCTACACCTTC
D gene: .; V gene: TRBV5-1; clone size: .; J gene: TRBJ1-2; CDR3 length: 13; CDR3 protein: CASSLAVGYGYTF; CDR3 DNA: TGCGCCAGCAGCCTGGCCGTCGGCTATGGCTACACCTTC
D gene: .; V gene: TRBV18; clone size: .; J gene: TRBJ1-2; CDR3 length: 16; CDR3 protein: CASSPPGDPPRYGYTF; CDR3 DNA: TGTGCCAGCTCACCACCAGGGGATCCGCCTCGATATGGCTACACCTTC
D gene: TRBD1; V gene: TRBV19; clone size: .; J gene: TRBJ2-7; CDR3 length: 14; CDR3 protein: CASSIRTGTYEQYF; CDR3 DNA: TGTGCCAGTAGTATAAGGACAGGTACCTACGAGCAGTACTTC
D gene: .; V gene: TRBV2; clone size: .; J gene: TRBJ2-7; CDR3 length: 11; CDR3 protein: CASSALGTLGF; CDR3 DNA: TGTGCCAGCAGTGCGTTAGGAACTCTGGGTTTC
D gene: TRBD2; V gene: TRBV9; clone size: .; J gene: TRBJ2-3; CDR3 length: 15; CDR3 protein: CASSALSGGADTQYF; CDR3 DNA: TGTGCCAGCAGCGCGCTTAGCGGGGGGGCAGATACGCAGTATTTT
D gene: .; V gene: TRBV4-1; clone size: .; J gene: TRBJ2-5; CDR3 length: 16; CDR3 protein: CASSQETGRVQETQYF; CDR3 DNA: TGCGCCAGCAGCCAAGAAACAGGGCGGGTACAAGAGACCCAGTACTTC
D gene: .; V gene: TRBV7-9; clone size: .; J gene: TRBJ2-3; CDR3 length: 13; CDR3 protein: CASSLFSTDTQYF; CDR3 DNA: TGTGCCAGCAGCCTATTTAGCACAGATACGCAGTATTTT
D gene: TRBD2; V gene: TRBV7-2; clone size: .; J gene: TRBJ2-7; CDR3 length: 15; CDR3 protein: CASSLDAAGGNEQYF; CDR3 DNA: TGTGCCAGCAGCTTAGACGCGGCGGGGGGGAACGAGCAGTACTTC
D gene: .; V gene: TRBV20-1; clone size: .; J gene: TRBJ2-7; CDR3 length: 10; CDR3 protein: CSARGDEQYF; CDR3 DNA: TGCAGTGCTAGGGGGGACGAGCAGTACTTC
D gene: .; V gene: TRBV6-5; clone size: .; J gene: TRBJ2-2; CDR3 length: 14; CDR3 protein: CASSYSTGTGELFF; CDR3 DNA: TGTGCCAGCAGTTACTCGACGGGGACCGGGGAGCTGTTTTTT
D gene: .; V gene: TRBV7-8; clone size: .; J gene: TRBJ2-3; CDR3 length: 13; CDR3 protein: CASSPRLLDTQYF; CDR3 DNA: TGTGCCAGCAGCCCGCGACTCCTAGATACGCAGTATTTT
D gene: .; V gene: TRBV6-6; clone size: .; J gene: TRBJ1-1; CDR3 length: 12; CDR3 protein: CASSYSSGEAFF; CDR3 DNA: TGTGCCAGCAGTTACTCTTCCGGTGAAGCTTTCTTT
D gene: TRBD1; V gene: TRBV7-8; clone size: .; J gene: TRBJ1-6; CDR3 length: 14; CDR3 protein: CASSPTGVNSPLHF; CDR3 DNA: TGTGCCAGCAGCCCCACAGGGGTTAATTCACCCCTCCACTTT